The 14 T cell receptor beta chains presented below share a single source sample, sequenced in a study of blood T cell repertoires in COVID-19. Sequencing was performed with immunoSEQ multiplex PCR; in TCRdb, only in-frame clones are kept and a portion is missing. Among 350,000 to 400,000 clones, 80% to 90% were seen once, and the ten largest hold approximately 1%. Sequencing was performed on PBMCs or T cells enriched from blood (not recorded which). The source of these receptors is a man younger than 35 who had recovered from COVID-19.

The genes are TRBV5-1 and TRBJ2-1; 10 nucleotides agree with TRBD2. Trimming removed 0 bases from V and 4 bases from J; junction bases left unmatched: 1. The CDR3 spans 15 residues. The germline V gene encodes CDR1 SGHRS and CDR2 YFSETQ. The CDR3 reads CASSLATSGYNEQFF. The CDR3, as DNA: TGCGCCAGCAGCTTGGCGACTAGCGGGTACAATGAGCAGTTCTTC.

This clone was counted a single time. The chain is built from TRBV5-5 and TRBJ1-6; 8 positions match TRBD1. Looked up from germline, CDR1 is SGHKS and CDR2 is YYEKEE (reference sequence). J was trimmed by 5 bases and V by 4 bases; bases with no gene match: 5. CDR3 length: 15 amino acids. CDR3 sequence reads: CASSPEDRDNSPLHF. DNA of the CDR3: TGTGCCAGCAGCCCCGAGGACAGGGATAATTCACCCCTCCACTTT.

J is TRBJ2-1 and V is TRBV6-5, with TRBD2 identical over 10 bases. Germline assignment: CDR1 MNHEY and CDR2 SVGAGI. This CDR3 comprises 15 residues. Trimming cost V 7 bases and J 9 bases; bases outside gene matches: 12. The CDR3 loop reads CASKTQAGGKGEQFF. DNA for the CDR3: TGTGCCAGCAAAACCCAAGCGGGAGGGAAGGGTGAGCAGTTCTTC.

J is TRBJ2-3 and V is TRBV3-1 (or the pseudogene TRBV3-2); TRBD2 matches 8 bases. This CDR3 is built from 17 residues. CDR1 LGHDT and CDR2 YNNKEL come from the germline V gene (reference sequence). The J segment lost 3 bases and the V segment lost 5 bases, leaving 13 bases of the junction unmatched. The CDR3 sequence: CASSSFPGGPRTDTQYF. Here the CDR3 DNA reads TGTGCCAGCAGCTCCTTCCCGGGAGGGCCGAGAACAGATACGCAGTATTTT.

The V gene is TRBV5-1, the J gene TRBJ2-1, with a possible D match to TRBD2 (6 bases). V gave up 0 bases and J gave up 4 bases, with 14 bases separating them. Germline V gene data show CDR1 as SGHRS and CDR2 as YFSETQ. The CDR3 is 16 amino acids. In nucleotides, the CDR3 is TGCGCCAGCAGCTTGGGCGGTCTAGCGCGTTACAATGAGCAGTTCTTC. Translating it yields CASSLGGLARYNEQFF.

The chain recombines TRBV9 with TRBJ2-1, with 10 nucleotides matching TRBD2. J lost 9 bases, V lost 4 bases, and 13 bases had no gene match. Germline values: CDR1 SGDLS, CDR2 YYNGEE. This CDR3 spans 16 amino acids. CDR3 DNA sequence: TGTGCCAGCAGCCCTCAGGGCCCTAGCGGGAGAACTGAGCAGTTCTTC. It is translated as CASSPQGPSGRTEQFF.

CDR3: CSAPDRNTDTQYF. CDR3 nucleotides: TGCAGCGCCCCGGACAGAAACACCGATACGCAGTATTTT. This chain joins TRBV29-1 and TRBJ2-3; D is perhaps TRBD1 (6 bases). CDR1 and CDR2 (germline): SQVTM, ANQGSEA. With 7 bases removed from V and 6 bases from J, the gap between germline ends came to 17 bases. The CDR3 is made up of 13 amino acids.

This clone was counted a single time. V and J are TRBV27 and TRBJ1-2; 9 nucleotides agree with TRBD1. After removal of 8 bases from V and 0 bases from J, the junction contained 10 bases not matched to a gene. The germline V gene has CDR1 MNHEY and CDR2 SMNVEV (reference sequence). This CDR3 is 16 amino acids long. The CDR3 DNA sequence: TGTGCCAGCCAAGGGGCCGGGGACAGGGCTAACTATGGCTACACCTTC. Its translation is CASQGAGDRANYGYTF.

V and J are TRBV25-1 and TRBJ2-7, with TRBD2 matching over 7 bases. Trimming at V came to 6 bases and at J to 1 base, leaving 3 bases not matched to a gene. The length of the CDR3 is 13 residues. CDR1 is MGHDK and CDR2 is SYGVNS in the germline V gene. The CDR3: CASRASGSYEQYF. In DNA, the CDR3 is TGTGCCAGCAGGGCTAGCGGATCCTACGAGCAGTACTTC.

This clone was picked up one time. The rearrangement links TRBV7-9 to TRBJ1-5; the D gene is possibly TRBD1 (5 bases). This CDR3 is built from 14 residues. V lost 4 bases to trimming and J lost 0 bases, with 7 bases between them. Germline values: CDR1 SEHNR, CDR2 FQNEAQ (reference sequence). Here the CDR3 reads CASSSDSSNQPQHF. As DNA, the CDR3 is TGTGCCAGCAGCTCTGACAGTAGCAATCAGCCCCAGCATTTT.

The CDR3 region has the DNA TGTGCCAGCAGCCCCCTGCGGGAGGGCCGGGAGCAGTTCTTC. Amino acids: CASSPLREGREQFF. V is TRBV13 and J is TRBJ2-1; 9 nucleotides match TRBD2. Germline CDR1 and CDR2: PRHDT and FYEKMQ (reference sequence). J lost 10 bases, V lost 5 bases, and 9 bases had no gene match. CDR3 length equals 14 residues.

V is TRBV30 and J is TRBJ2-7; 8 positions agree with TRBD2. Germline V gene lookup returns CDR1 GTSNPN and CDR2 SVGIG (reference sequence). V was clipped by 0 bases and J by 6 bases; unmatched bases: 4. The CDR3 consists of 13 residues. Here the CDR3 reads CAWSVAGAFEQYF. In DNA, the CDR3 is TGTGCCTGGAGTGTAGCGGGAGCATTCGAGCAGTACTTC.

The chain recombines TRBV28 with TRBJ1-2, with D uncertain. Per the germline V gene, CDR1 is MDHEN and CDR2 is SYDVKM. Between the trimmed V and J ends, which lost 2 bases and 8 bases, there was a span of 9 bases. This CDR3 is built from 12 residues. For the CDR3, the DNA is TGTGCCAGCAGTTTAACCTCGCGGGGCTACACCTTC. Translated, it gives CASSLTSRGYTF.

The V call is TRBV15, the J call TRBJ1-3; TRBD1 matches 8 bases. The V and J ends lost 6 bases and 3 bases, in that order; junction bases with no gene match: 10. The CDR3 is made up of 16 amino acids. Germline lookup yields CDR1 LNHNV and CDR2 YYDKDF (reference sequence). CDR3 nucleotide sequence: TGTGCCACCAGAGGCGCAGGGGGCGCAAGTGGAAACACCATATATTTT. Its protein is CATRGAGGASGNTIYF.